This T cell receptor (beta chain) was sequenced for a study of regulatory T cells in long-lasting Graves disease (dated by TCRdb to the early 2020s). For the study in its entirety: In the newly diagnosed Graves' disease group, patients had been taking antithyroid drugs for less than 3 months. A total of around 35 samples underwent TCR sequencing: about 13 from persistent and roughly 20 from newly diagnosed Graves' disease patients. The study was conducted in China and was registered as a clinical trial. Persistent Graves' disease patients were compared with newly diagnosed Graves' disease patients by peripheral blood TCR sequencing and RNA sequencing.

In light of the paper, this sample's time point label describes: newly diagnosed GD, antithyroid drugs for less than 3 months. RNA was extracted from PBMCs in TRIzol for both TCR sequencing and RNA sequencing. The diagnosis of Graves' disease followed American Thyroid Association guidelines. Patients for the study were recruited at an endocrinology department in Xi'an, China. Each patient gave about 9.1 milliliters of peripheral blood, collected in an EDTA anticoagulant tube. Ficoll Paque Plus density gradient separation was used to isolate PBMCs, and no further T cell sorting was done. An Agilent 2100 Bioanalyzer and agarose gel were used to check RNA quality, and a NanoDrop 2000 was used to measure RNA concentration. This clonotype has a count of ten or more. Its antigen remains undetermined. No quality values exist for individual bases; no much larger clone is one base distant. General conclusions and limits of the study: Peripheral blood alone was examined, since thyroid tissue, which constituted the primary lesion, could not be accessed. Sequencing and analysis were limited to the TCR beta chain. A larger number of public clonotypes was shared among persistent patients (about 2,700) than among newly diagnosed patients (more than 850). Persistent Graves' disease patients showed lower TCR Shannon entropy and fewer highly expanded clones than newly diagnosed patients, suggesting clonal expansion. TRBV28, TRBJ1-2 and TRBJ2-5 were preferentially used in persistent disease, while TRBV20-1 and TRBJ2-1 were favored in newly diagnosed disease. The small sample size was acknowledged by the authors as a limitation that may reduce accuracy.

Including cysteine and phenylalanine, the CDR3 has 16 amino acids. CDR3 DNA is the only sequence kept; it has 48 bases, read in frame from the first base. V is pruned by 6 bases and J by 0 bases, leaving 10 bases of the junction without a gene match. The germline V gene (reference sequence) specifies DFQATT as CDR1 and SNEGSKA as CDR2. Library generation was performed with multiplex PCR. The reads were generated on an Illumina HiSeq 4000. iRepertoire HTBI primers and Arm-PCR amplification of CDR3 regions were used to construct TCR beta libraries. PCR products were gel purified before sequencing. The authors' analysis ran thus. Gene usage analysis of CDR3 amino acid clonotypes relied on the 55 to 80 TRBV and more than twelve TRBJ segments identified across samples. Filtered high-quality paired reads were merged into contigs using COPE and FqMerger. BLAST was used to align contigs to IMGT TRBV, TRBD and TRBJ reference genes, with CDR3 defined following IMGT. Any clonotype with a frequency above 0.1% was counted as a highly expanded clone. Shannon entropy was used to measure repertoire diversity, and the Gini coefficient was used to measure V-J evenness. A clonotype was considered public if more than one individual shared it. TCRdb trimmed public reads at Q25 via fastp, called clones via MiXCR and kept in-frame beta chains. Every entry covers one CDR3 protein and lists the most common genes and DNA from its rows. These V and J calls are TCRdb output, not the study's own analysis. The sample profile shows under 300,000 distinct CDR3 sequences; about 16% of them were found once. The ten largest clones represent 22% of the sample.

The receptor comes from a female donor with Graves disease. The source was peripheral blood mononuclear cells (PBMCs), collected at new diagnosis, from a patient treated with antithyroid drugs. The chain links TRBV20-1 with TRBJ1-1; TRBD1 lines up with 10 middle nucleotides. The CDR3: CSALETDRGVNTEAFF. The DNA is as follows: TGCAGTGCCCTGGAAACGGACAGGGGGGTGAACACTGAAGCTTTCTTT.